The 3 T cell receptor beta chains listed next were all sequenced from one sample in a study of regulatory T cells in long-lasting Graves disease. Time point: persistent/refractory GD, antithyroid drugs over 5 years with positive TRAb. Isolated PBMC RNA provided the starting material for the TCR library. CDR3-region Arm-PCR and iRepertoire HTBI primers produced the TCR beta libraries. MiXCR, applied by TCRdb to the multiplex PCR reads, yields one record per CDR3 protein. The sample includes roughly 400,000 distinct CDR3 sequences, around 20% seen only once; the top ten take 14%. Material: peripheral blood mononuclear cells (PBMCs), obtained when the disease was refractory, from a patient treated with antithyroid drugs. The origin of the receptors is a female donor with Graves disease.

This clonotype was observed many times. The CDR3 DNA is TGTGCCAGCAGTGAAATGGTATCTGGGGCCAACGTCCTGACTTTC. Its translation is CASSEMVSGANVLTF. The V and J genes are TRBV2 and TRBJ2-6; no clear D. V was pared by 2 bases and J by 1 base, with 6 bases between. CDR3 length: 15 residues. Per germline, CDR1 SNHLY and CDR2 FYNNEI.

This clonotype has a handful of counts. The chain carries TRBV2 and TRBJ2-3, with D possibly matching TRBD2 (5 bases). This CDR3 has 15 amino acids. V gave up 7 bases and J gave up 3 bases, with 17 bases separating them. Germline assignment: CDR1 SNHLY and CDR2 FYNNEI. CDR3 nucleotide sequence: TGTGCCAGCACCAGGATAATGAGGGTGACAGATACGCAGTATTTT. Translated, it gives CASTRIMRVTDTQYF. Combining the CDR3 with reference TRBV2 and TRBJ2-3 gives the whole variable domain EPEVTQTPSHQVTQMGQEVILRCVPISNHLYFYWYRQILGQKVEFLVSFYNNEISEKSEIFDDQFSVERPDGSNFTLKIRSTKLEDSAMYFCASTRIMRVTDTQYFGPGTRLTVL.

The CDR3 DNA follows: TGTGCCAGCAGCCAGGCCGTAGGAGGCCAGGAGACCCAGTACTTC. Its protein product is CASSQAVGGQETQYF. The chain employs TRBV13 and TRBJ2-5, with a weak D call TRBD2 (5 bases). Trimming removed 5 bases at V and 5 bases at J, with 18 bases between. Germline values: CDR1 PRHDT, CDR2 FYEKMQ (reference sequence). The CDR3 runs to 15 residues.